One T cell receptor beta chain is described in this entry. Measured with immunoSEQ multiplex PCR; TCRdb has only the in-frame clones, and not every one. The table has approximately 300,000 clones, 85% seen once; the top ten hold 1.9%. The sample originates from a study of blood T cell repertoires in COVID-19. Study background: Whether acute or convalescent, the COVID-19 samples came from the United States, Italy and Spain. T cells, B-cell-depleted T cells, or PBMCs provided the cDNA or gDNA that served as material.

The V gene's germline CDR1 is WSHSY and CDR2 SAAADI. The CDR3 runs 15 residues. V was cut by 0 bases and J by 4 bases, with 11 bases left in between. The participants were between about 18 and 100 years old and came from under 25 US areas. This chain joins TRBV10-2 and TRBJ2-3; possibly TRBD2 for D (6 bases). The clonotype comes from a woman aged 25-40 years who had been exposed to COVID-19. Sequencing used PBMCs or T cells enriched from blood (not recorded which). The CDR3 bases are TGCGCCAGCAGTGAGTCTGCTGGGGAGGCAGATACGCAGTATTTT. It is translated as CASSESAGEADTQYF.